This T cell receptor (beta chain) was obtained from a study of tumor-infiltrating lymphocytes in primary liver carcinoma. In the study overall: Productive TCRbeta reads per sample were roughly 3.5 to 8 million, not differing by tissue. Overall study results and limits: Tumors significantly exceeded blood in top-250-clone fraction (p = 0.039). Researchers found tumor-adjacent and tumor-blood pairs overlapped less than tumor region pairs.

This CDR3 spans 16 amino acids. CDR1 is SEHNR, CDR2 FQNEAQ, per germline (reference sequence). V lost 3 bases and J lost 1, with 13 bases in between. Concerning this clonotype: Its antigen is unidentified. The final CDR3 position lacks the conserved phenylalanine or tryptophan, pointing to a likely read error.

Co-extraction yielded RNA and DNA from around 20-30 mg of unsorted bulk tissue. The researchers produced TCR beta cDNA from around 500 ng total RNA with a constant-region primer. Slightly modified ARM-PCR served as the procedure for the TCR beta libraries. These libraries came from three rounds of nested multiplex PCR. Primers for the first two PCR rounds were TRBV1-TRBV30 forward primers and a C-beta reverse primer (about 9 cycles per round). TCRdb used MiXCR to reprocess the multiplex PCR reads, holding one entry per CDR3 protein. The repertoire holds 85,000 to 100,000 distinct CDR3 sequences, with around 68% as singletons.

This chain links TRBV7-9 with TRBJ2-1; D is perhaps TRBD1 (6 bases). The specimen sequenced was tumor-adjacent normal liver tissue. The receptor's source is a man between 40 and 49 years old with primary liver carcinoma and hepatitis B virus infection. The DNA for the CDR3 is TGTGCCAGCAGCTTCGAACGACAGGTTTCCTACAATGAGCAGTTCTCC. It codes for CASSFERQVSYNEQFS.